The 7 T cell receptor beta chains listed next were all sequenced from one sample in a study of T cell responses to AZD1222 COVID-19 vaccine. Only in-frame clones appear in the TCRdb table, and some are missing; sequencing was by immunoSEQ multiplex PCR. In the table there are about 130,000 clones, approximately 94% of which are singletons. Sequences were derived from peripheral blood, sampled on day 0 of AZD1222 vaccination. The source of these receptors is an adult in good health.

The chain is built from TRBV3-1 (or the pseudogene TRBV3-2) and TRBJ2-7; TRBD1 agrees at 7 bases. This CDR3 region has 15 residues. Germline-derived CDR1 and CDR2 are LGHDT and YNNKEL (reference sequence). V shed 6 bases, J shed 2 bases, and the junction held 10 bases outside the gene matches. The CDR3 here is CASSHPQTGPYEQYF. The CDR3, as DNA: TGTGCCAGCAGTCATCCACAGACAGGGCCCTACGAGCAGTACTTC.

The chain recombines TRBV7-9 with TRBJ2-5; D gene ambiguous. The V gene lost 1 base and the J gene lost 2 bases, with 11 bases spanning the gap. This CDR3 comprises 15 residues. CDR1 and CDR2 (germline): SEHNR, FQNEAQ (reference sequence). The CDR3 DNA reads TGTGCCAGCAGCTTAGATCTAAGGGCGCAAGAGACCCAGTACTTC. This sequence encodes CASSLDLRAQETQYF. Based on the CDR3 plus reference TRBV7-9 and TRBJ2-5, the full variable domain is DTGVSQNPRHKITKRGQNVTFRCDPISEHNRLYWYRQTLGQGPEFLTYFQNEAQLEKSRLLSDRFSAERPKGSFSTLEIQRTEQGDSAMYLCASSLDLRAQETQYFGPGTRLLVL.

CDR3 sequence reads: CASNQGLAGVSSYEQYF. CDR3 in DNA: TGTGCCAGCAACCAGGGACTAGCGGGAGTTAGCTCCTACGAGCAGTACTTC. This chain uses TRBV2 with TRBJ2-7; 14 nucleotides align to TRBD2. J gave up 0 bases and V 7 bases, and 8 bases lay outside the gene matches. The CDR3 runs to 17 residues. The germline V gene encodes CDR1 SNHLY and CDR2 FYNNEI.

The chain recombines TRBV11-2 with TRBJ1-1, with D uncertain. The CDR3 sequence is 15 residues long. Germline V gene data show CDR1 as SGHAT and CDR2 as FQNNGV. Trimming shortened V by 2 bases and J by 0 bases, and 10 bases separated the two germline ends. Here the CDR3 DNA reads TGTGCCAGCAGCTTACGGGCGGGGATGAACACTGAAGCTTTCTTT. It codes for CASSLRAGMNTEAFF.

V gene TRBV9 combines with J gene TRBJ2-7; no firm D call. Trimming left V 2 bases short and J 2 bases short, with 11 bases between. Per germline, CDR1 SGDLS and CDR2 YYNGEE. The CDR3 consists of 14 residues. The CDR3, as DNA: TGTGCCAGCAGCGTGGCGACGGGTACCTACGAGCAGTACTTC. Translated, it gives CASSVATGTYEQYF. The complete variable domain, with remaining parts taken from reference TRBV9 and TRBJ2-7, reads DSGVTQTPKHLITATGQRVTLRCSPRSGDLSVYWYQQSLDQGLQFLIQYYNGEERAKGNILERFSAQQFPDLHSELNLSSLELGDSALYFCASSVATGTYEQYFGPGTRLTVT.

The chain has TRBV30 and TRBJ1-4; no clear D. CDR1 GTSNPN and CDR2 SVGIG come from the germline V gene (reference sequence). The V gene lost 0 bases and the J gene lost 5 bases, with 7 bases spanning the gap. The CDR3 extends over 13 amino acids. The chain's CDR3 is CAWSVGRNEKLFF. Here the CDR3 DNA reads TGTGCCTGGAGTGTGGGCCGGAATGAAAAACTGTTTTTT.

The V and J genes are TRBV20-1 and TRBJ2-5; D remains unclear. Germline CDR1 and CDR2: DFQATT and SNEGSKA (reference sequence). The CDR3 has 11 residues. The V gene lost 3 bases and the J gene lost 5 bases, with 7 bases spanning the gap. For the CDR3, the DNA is TGCAGTGCTAGCTATTCGGAGACCCAGTACTTC. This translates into CSASYSETQYF.